This is a list of T cell receptor beta chains from one sample in a study of blood T cell repertoires in COVID-19. The repertoire was sequenced with immunoSEQ multiplex PCR; TCRdb's copy has only in-frame clones and lacks some. Of tens of thousands of clones in the sample, 90% to 95% were seen once. Specimen: peripheral blood. The receptors were gathered from a human donor with active COVID-19. The donor label of this sample is uncertain. Each CDR3 is given with its conserved first and last residue. The D gene is left open where the match is weak. Clone size is stated in some rows and not others, as once, few, many or a class when expanded.

j_call d_call v_call clone_size cdr3_aa cdr3_nt
TRBJ2-2 NA TRBV9 once CASRPTGTVAGELFF TGTGCCAGCAGACCAACAGGGACCGTTGCCGGGGAGCTGTTTTTT
TRBJ1-1 TRBD1 TRBV7-9 NA CASSLESGGSAF TGTGCCAGCAGCTTAGAATCAGGGGGCTCCGCCTTT
TRBJ1-1 TRBD1 TRBV5-8 NA CASSDGTATNTEAFF TGTGCCAGCAGCGACGGGACAGCGACGAACACTGAAGCTTTCTTT
TRBJ2-6 NA TRBV20-1 NA CSASFGQPHSGANVLTF TGCAGTGCTAGTTTCGGACAGCCACACTCTGGGGCCAACGTCCTGACTTTC
TRBJ2-3 NA TRBV19 NA CASSIPTRIETDTQYF TGTGCCAGTAGTATTCCGACTAGAATAGAGACAGATACGCAGTATTTT
TRBJ1-3 NA TRBV12-5 NA CASALDRISGNTIYF TGTGCTAGTGCCCTCGACAGAATCTCTGGAAACACCATATATTTT
TRBJ1-1 TRBD1 TRBV6-5 NA CASSSQGAVNTEAFF TGTGCCAGCAGTTCACAGGGGGCTGTGAACACTGAAGCTTTCTTT
TRBJ1-1 TRBD1 TRBV5-1 NA CASSENRGADPEAFF TGCGCCAGCAGCGAAAACAGGGGGGCTGACCCTGAAGCTTTCTTT
TRBJ2-2 TRBD2 TRBV4-3 NA CASSQTYSGTHTSGVRGELFF TGCGCCAGCAGCCAAACCTATAGCGGGACCCATACTTCTGGGGTTAGGGGGGAGCTGTTTTTT
TRBJ2-7 NA TRBV27 NA CASSFQSSYEQYF TGTGCCAGCAGTTTCCAGTCCTCCTACGAGCAGTACTTC
TRBJ1-2 NA TRBV5-1 NA CASSLSGASYGYTF TGCGCCAGCAGCTTGTCAGGGGCGAGCTATGGCTACACCTTC
TRBJ2-2 NA TRBV24-1 once CATYYYGTYTGELFF TGTGCCACTTACTATTACGGGACATACACCGGGGAGCTGTTTTTT
TRBJ1-1 NA TRBV3-1/TRBV3-2 NA CASSPGSEAFF TGTGCCAGCAGCCCAGGGTCTGAAGCTTTCTTT
TRBJ1-3 NA TRBV7-8 NA CASSILRQDSGNTIYF TGTGCCAGCAGCATCCTTCGACAAGACTCTGGAAACACCATATATTTT
TRBJ1-1 TRBD1 TRBV5-4 NA CASSAGQVMNTEAFF TGTGCCAGCAGCGCAGGACAGGTCATGAACACTGAAGCTTTCTTT
TRBJ2-2 TRBD1 TRBV24-1 NA CATSETGGTGELFF TGTGCCACCAGTGAAACAGGGGGCACCGGGGAGCTGTTTTTT
TRBJ2-2 TRBD2 TRBV5-5 NA CASSAGLGNTGELFF TGTGCCAGCAGCGCGGGACTAGGAAACACCGGGGAGCTGTTTTTT
TRBJ2-5 TRBD2 TRBV9 NA CASSFAPGTRETQYF TGTGCCAGCAGCTTTGCCCCCGGGACTAGAGAGACCCAGTACTTC
TRBJ1-5 TRBD1 TRBV5-1 NA CASSLGTGFQPQHF TGCGCCAGCAGCTTGGGGACAGGATTTCAGCCCCAGCATTTT
TRBJ2-1 NA TRBV28 NA CASSFAGTPDRGQFF TGTGCCAGCAGTTTTGCCGGGACACCAGATCGAGGGCAGTTCTTC
TRBJ2-1 NA TRBV19 NA CASRAGTDNEQFF TGTGCCAGCCGTGCGGGGACAGACAATGAGCAGTTCTTC
TRBJ2-1 TRBD2 TRBV24-1 NA CATSDKGLAGNNEQFF TGTGCCACCAGTGACAAGGGACTAGCGGGAAACAATGAGCAGTTCTTC
TRBJ2-1 NA TRBV12-5 NA CASGLAFSGLPQNEQFF TGTGCTAGTGGTTTGGCTTTCTCGGGACTGCCCCAGAATGAGCAGTTCTTC
TRBJ2-7 NA TRBV5-1 NA CASSLAEGGTHYEQYF TGCGCCAGCAGCTTGGCCGAGGGGGGGACTCACTACGAGCAGTACTTC
TRBJ2-3 TRBD2 TRBV27 NA CASSFITRTSDTDTQYF TGTGCCAGCAGTTTTATTACTCGGACTAGCGACACAGATACGCAGTATTTT
TRBJ1-2 NA TRBV2 NA CASGTGTSYGYTF TGTGCCAGCGGTACCGGGACAAGCTATGGCTACACCTTC
TRBJ1-3 NA TRBV5-6 NA CASSLPGAAGNTIYF TGTGCCAGCAGCTTGCCTGGGGCGGCTGGAAACACCATATATTTT
TRBJ2-7 NA TRBV4-1 once CASSRVLPVEINRRYEQYF TGCGCCAGCAGCCGCGTTCTACCTGTCGAGATAAACCGGAGGTACGAGCAGTACTTC
TRBJ1-1 NA TRBV7-9 NA CASSTQGDTEAFF TGTGCCAGCAGTACACAGGGTGACACTGAAGCTTTCTTT
TRBJ2-5 NA TRBV14 NA CASSRTNTGKTQYF TGTGCCAGCAGCCGGACGAATACGGGGAAGACCCAGTACTTC
TRBJ2-3 NA TRBV5-1 once CASRSDGTDTQYF TGCGCCAGCAGAAGCGATGGCACAGATACGCAGTATTTT
TRBJ1-1 NA TRBV11-3 NA CASRLDSYTEAFF TGTGCCAGCAGGTTGGACAGCTACACTGAAGCTTTCTTT
TRBJ2-5 NA TRBV7-9 NA CASSLVRETQYF TGTGCCAGCAGCTTAGTGCGGGAGACCCAGTACTTC
TRBJ2-5 NA TRBV7-2 NA CASSQVGSRETQYF TGTGCCAGCAGCCAGGTCGGAAGTCGGGAGACCCAGTACTTC
TRBJ1-5 NA TRBV28 NA CASNLFQGRSNQPQHF TGTGCCAGCAACCTTTTTCAGGGTCGGAGCAATCAGCCCCAGCATTTT
TRBJ2-5 TRBD2 TRBV6-1 NA CASSDTGLAVGETQYF TGTGCCAGCAGTGATACGGGACTAGCGGTCGGCGAGACCCAGTACTTC
TRBJ1-5 TRBD1 TRBV23-1 NA CASRGQVHPSNQPQHF TGCGCCAGCCGTGGACAGGTTCATCCAAGCAATCAGCCCCAGCATTTT
TRBJ1-4 TRBD1 TRBV4-1 NA CASSQDPPRTGGNEKLFF TGCGCCAGCAGCCAAGATCCCCCGCGGACAGGGGGAAATGAAAAACTGTTTTTT
TRBJ2-7 NA TRBV12-3/TRBV12-4 NA CASRRTASYEQYF TGTGCCAGCAGACGGACAGCCTCCTACGAGCAGTACTTC
TRBJ1-2 TRBD1 TRBV28 NA CASSPPVFRTGAFGYTF TGTGCCAGCAGCCCTCCCGTTTTTCGGACAGGGGCATTTGGCTACACCTTC
TRBJ1-1 NA TRBV21-1 NA CASSKAGAGTGPNTEAFF TGTGCCAGCAGCAAAGCTGGGGCGGGGACGGGTCCGAACACTGAAGCTTTCTTT
TRBJ2-5 NA TRBV7-7 NA CASSSSGLTGETQYF TGTGCCAGCAGCTCGTCGGGCCTTACGGGGGAGACCCAGTACTTC
TRBJ2-1 TRBD2 TRBV5-1 NA CASSFRTSNEQFF TGCGCCAGCAGCTTCCGGACTAGCAATGAGCAGTTCTTC
TRBJ2-3 NA TRBV9 NA CASSIRDLSRRGLTDTQYF TGTGCCAGCAGCATAAGGGACCTCTCCAGAAGGGGACTCACAGATACGCAGTATTTT
TRBJ2-5 TRBD2 TRBV5-1 NA CASSPLAGWGETQYF TGCGCCAGCAGCCCCCTAGCGGGGTGGGGGGAGACCCAGTACTTC
TRBJ2-2 TRBD1 TRBV6-5 NA CASRGQLYTGELFF TGTGCCAGCAGGGGACAGCTCTACACCGGGGAGCTGTTTTTT
TRBJ2-7 TRBD1 TRBV12-3/TRBV12-4 NA CASSPGQGYEQYF TGTGCCAGCAGTCCGGGACAGGGATACGAGCAGTACTTC
TRBJ2-1 TRBD2 TRBV7-7 NA CASSPTITSGRDNEQFF TGTGCTAGCAGCCCCACCATTACTAGCGGGAGGGATAATGAGCAGTTCTTC
TRBJ2-6 NA TRBV19 NA CASSPLGGGGPGANVLTF TGTGCCAGTAGTCCCTTGGGAGGGGGGGGCCCTGGGGCCAACGTCCTGACTTTC
TRBJ2-7 TRBD1 TRBV11-2 NA CASSYRTGGEQYF TGTGCCAGCAGCTATCGGACAGGCGGCGAGCAGTACTTC
TRBJ2-3 NA TRBV6-4 NA CASSDDYTDTQYF TGTGCCAGCAGTGACGACTACACAGATACGCAGTATTTT
TRBJ2-5 TRBD1 TRBV5-4 NA CASSKYRGETQYF TGTGCCAGCAGCAAATACAGGGGAGAGACCCAGTACTTC